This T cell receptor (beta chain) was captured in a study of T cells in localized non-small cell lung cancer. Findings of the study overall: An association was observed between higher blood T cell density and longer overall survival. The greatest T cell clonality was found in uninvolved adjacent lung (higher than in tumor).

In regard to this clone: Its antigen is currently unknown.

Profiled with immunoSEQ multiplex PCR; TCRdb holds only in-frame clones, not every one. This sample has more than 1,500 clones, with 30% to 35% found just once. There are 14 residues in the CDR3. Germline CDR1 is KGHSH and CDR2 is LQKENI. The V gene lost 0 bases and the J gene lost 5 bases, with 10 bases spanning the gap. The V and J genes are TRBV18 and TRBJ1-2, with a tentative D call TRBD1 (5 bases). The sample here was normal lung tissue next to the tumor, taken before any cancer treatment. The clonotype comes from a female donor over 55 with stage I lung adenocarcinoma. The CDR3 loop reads CASSPPTESYGYTF. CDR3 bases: TGTGCCAGCTCACCACCGACAGAAAGTTATGGCTACACCTTC. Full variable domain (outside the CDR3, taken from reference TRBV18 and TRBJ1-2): NAGVMQNPRHLVRRRGQEARLRCSPMKGHSHVYWYRQLPEEGLKFMVYLQKENIIDESGMPKERFSAEFPKEGPSILRIQQVVRGDSAAYFCASSPPTESYGYTFGSGTRLTVV.